This TCR beta chain was found in a study of cytomegalovirus exposure and HLA in healthy donors. Broader study findings: In the 130 or so validation repertoires, a later analysis found that first-cohort TCR clusters tended to co-occur. According to the study, some 160 TCR beta chains were cytomegalovirus-associated. There were a few CMV-associated chains whose specificity for CMV antigens was confirmed in vitro. Most TCRs appeared rarely, but some public TCRs recurred in many donors.

Clones were sequenced by immunoSEQ multiplex PCR, and TCRdb holds only the in-frame ones, with some missing. The sample includes 150,000 to 200,000 clones, roughly 80% of them seen just once. As concerns this clone: Its antigen is unknown.

The source material was PBMCs. The sequence derives from a young man in good health and CMV-seropositive.

The CDR3: CASSLDNSNQPQHF. The CDR3 coding sequence is TGTGCCAGCAGCTTGGACAATAGCAATCAGCCCCAGCATTTT. V gene TRBV5-6 combines with J gene TRBJ1-5; D is uncertain. Trimming removed 0 bases at V and 0 bases at J, with 4 bases between. Per germline, CDR1 SGHDT and CDR2 YYEEEE. The CDR3 runs to 14 residues.